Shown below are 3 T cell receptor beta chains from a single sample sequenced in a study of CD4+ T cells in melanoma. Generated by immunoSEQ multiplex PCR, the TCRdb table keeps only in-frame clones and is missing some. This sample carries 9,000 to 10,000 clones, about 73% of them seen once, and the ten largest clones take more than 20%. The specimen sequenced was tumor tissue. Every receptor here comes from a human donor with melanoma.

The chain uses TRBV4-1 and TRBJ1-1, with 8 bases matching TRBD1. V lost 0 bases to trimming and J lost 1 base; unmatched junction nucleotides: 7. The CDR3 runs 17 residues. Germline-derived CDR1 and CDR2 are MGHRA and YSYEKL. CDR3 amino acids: CASSQERQGAKNTEAFF. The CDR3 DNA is TGCGCCAGCAGCCAAGAGAGGCAGGGGGCGAAGAACACTGAAGCTTTCTTT.

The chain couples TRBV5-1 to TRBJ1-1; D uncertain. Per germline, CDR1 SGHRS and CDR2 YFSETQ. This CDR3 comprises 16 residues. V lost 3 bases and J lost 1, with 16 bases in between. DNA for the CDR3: TGCGCCAGCAGCTCGGGGTCGGCGAGTTCGAACACTGAAGCTTTCTTT. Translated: CASSSGSASSNTEAFF.

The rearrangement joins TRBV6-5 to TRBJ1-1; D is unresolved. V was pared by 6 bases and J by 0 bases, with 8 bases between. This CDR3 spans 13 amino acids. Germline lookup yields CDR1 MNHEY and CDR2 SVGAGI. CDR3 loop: CASRDGLNTEAFF. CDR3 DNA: TGTGCCAGCAGAGACGGTCTGAACACTGAAGCTTTCTTT.